The clone carrying this T cell receptor (beta chain) was picked up one time. These data come from a study of OX40 agonist ivuxolimab in advanced cancers. This CDR3 has 18 amino acids. Looked up from germline, CDR1 is SEHNR and CDR2 is FQNEAQ (reference sequence). The junction had 10 bases not matched to a gene; V was cut back by 0 bases and J by 0 bases. TCRdb keeps only in-frame clones here, not all; method: immunoSEQ multiplex PCR. This sample has about 84,000 clones, with around nine tenths found just once. The sequence derives from an adult with an advanced solid tumor such as melanoma, head and neck, liver or kidney cancer. The V and J genes are TRBV7-9 and TRBJ1-1, with TRBD1 matching 7 bases. The source was CD4+ or CD8+ T cells sorted from blood, collected in a trial of the OX40 agonist ivuxolimab. The CDR3 reads CASSLAQLRGWLNTEAFF. In DNA, the CDR3 is TGTGCCAGCAGCTTAGCCCAACTCAGGGGGTGGTTGAACACTGAAGCTTTCTTT.